This T cell receptor beta chain was sequenced in a study of blood T cells in healthy people across ages. Regarding the study as a whole: PBMCs were not sorted, which prevented a conclusive comparison of naive versus antigen-experienced cells.

A note on this clonotype: What it binds is unknown.

The germline V gene has CDR1 SGHTA and CDR2 FQGNSA. CDR3 size: 15 residues. Between the trimmed V and J ends, which lost 5 bases and 0 bases, there was a span of 13 bases. The use of a sample-barcoded 5' primer and a J-beta primer mix characterized a second PCR of 7 to 11 cycles. TCRdb re-analysed the 5' RACE reads in MiXCR, keeping a single row per CDR3 protein. The top ten clones hold around 30% of a sample with about 290,000 distinct CDR3 sequences, roughly 27% of them seen once. J is TRBJ2-5 and V is TRBV7-2; D ambiguous. The TCR sequence derives from a woman aged 70 to 79 in good health. Material for sequencing was blood. The CDR3 sequence is CASSPRRAYQETQYF. The CDR3 DNA follows: TGTGCCAGCAGCCCTCGCCGGGCGTACCAAGAGACCCAGTACTTC.